This T cell receptor beta chain was captured in a study of T-cell memory formation after mild COVID-19. TCRdb used MiXCR to reprocess the 5' RACE reads, holding one entry per CDR3 protein. This table holds hundreds of thousands of distinct CDR3 sequences, 28% found once. Losses at the gene ends were 10 bases for V and 8 bases for J; bases not matched to a gene: 8. This CDR3 has 14 residues. CDR1 and CDR2 (germline): MNHNS, SASEGT. The source is an adult woman who had mild COVID-19 (a few samples of this study predate the infection). Cell type and time point are not known. What was sequenced was PBMCs or a T cell subset sorted from them (not recorded which). The rearrangement links TRBV6-1 to TRBJ1-6; 10 positions match TRBD1. The CDR3 DNA is TGTGCCACCTCGGACAGGGGGGTGGATTCACCCCTCCACTTT. As protein: CATSDRGVDSPLHF.